The 21 T cell receptor beta chains presented below share a single source sample, sequenced in a study of blood T cell repertoires in COVID-19. TCRdb keeps only in-frame clones here, not all; method: immunoSEQ multiplex PCR. The sample contains roughly 240,000 clones, 75% to 90% of which appear only once. The sample comprised PBMCs or T cells enriched from blood (not recorded which). The receptor set was obtained from a man aged 50 to 59 who had been exposed to COVID-19.

The V and J genes are TRBV29-1 and TRBJ1-4, with 11 bases identical to TRBD1. Trimming took 6 bases from V and 8 from J; bases not matched to a gene: 5. The V gene's germline CDR1 is SQVTM and CDR2 ANQGSEA. This CDR3 comprises 13 residues. The CDR3 DNA follows: TGCAGCGTCAGGGACAGGGGGAACGAAAAACTGTTTTTT. This codes for CSVRDRGNEKLFF.

This chain connects TRBV19 to TRBJ1-1; the match to TRBD1 covers 8 bases. CDR1 is LNHDA, CDR2 SQIVND, per germline (reference sequence). The CDR3 runs 13 residues. The J segment lost 5 bases and the V segment lost 7 bases, leaving 6 bases of the junction unmatched. The CDR3 sequence is CASTNRGGTEAFF. In DNA form, the CDR3 reads TGTGCCAGTACCAACAGGGGGGGGACTGAAGCTTTCTTT.

The V call is TRBV18, the J call TRBJ1-1, with a weak D call TRBD1 (6 bases). CDR1 and CDR2 (germline): KGHSH, LQKENI. The CDR3 sequence is 16 residues long. The V gene lost 2 bases and the J gene lost 0 bases, with 13 bases spanning the gap. The chain's CDR3 is CASSPSEYRVNTEAFF. In DNA, the CDR3 is TGTGCCAGCTCACCATCGGAATACAGGGTGAACACTGAAGCTTTCTTT.

The genes are TRBV30 and TRBJ1-2; possibly TRBD1 for D (5 bases). The germline V gene encodes CDR1 GTSNPN and CDR2 SVGIG (reference sequence). V dropped 3 bases and J dropped 4 bases, with 33 bases sitting between them. The CDR3 runs to 20 residues. The chain's CDR3 is CAWSATRVWSDSGKLYGYTF. Written as DNA, the CDR3 is TGTGCCTGGAGCGCTACTCGGGTTTGGTCAGACTCAGGGAAACTCTATGGCTACACCTTC.

On this clone: Other DNA sequences in this sample translate to the same CDR3. The chain employs TRBV5-1 and TRBJ1-4, with D tentatively TRBD1 (6 bases). The CDR3 is made up of 14 amino acids. V gave up 0 bases and J gave up 3 bases, with 6 bases separating them. Germline loops: CDR1 SGHRS, CDR2 YFSETQ. This CDR3 reads CASSLDRANEKLFF. As DNA, the CDR3 is TGCGCCAGCAGCTTGGACAGGGCTAATGAAAAACTGTTTTTT.

The CDR3 loop is CASSKGQGDNQPQHF. CDR3 bases: TGTGCCAGCAGCAAGGGACAGGGTGACAATCAGCCCCAGCATTTT. V is TRBV28 and J is TRBJ1-5; 9 positions agree with TRBD1. CDR3 size: 15 residues. Unmatched junction bases numbered 6, after V lost 6 bases and J lost 3 bases. Germline V gives CDR1 MDHEN, CDR2 SYDVKM.

J is TRBJ2-5 and V is TRBV3-1 (or the pseudogene TRBV3-2); D gene uncertain. The V and J ends lost 0 bases and 1 base respectively, with 9 bases between them. There are 15 residues in the CDR3. Germline CDR1 and CDR2: LGHDT and YNNKEL (reference sequence). CDR3 in DNA: TGTGCCAGCAGCCAAGAAGGAGCCCCCCAAGAGACCCAGTACTTC. Protein sequence: CASSQEGAPQETQYF.

The J gene is TRBJ2-4, the V gene TRBV5-1, with 9 positions matching TRBD2. The CDR3 sequence is 14 residues long. Germline assignment: CDR1 SGHRS and CDR2 YFSETQ. Trimming cost V 3 bases and J 8 bases; bases outside gene matches: 6. The CDR3 DNA follows: TGCGCCAGCAGCTCGGGACTAGCCAGGGACATTCAGTACTTC. It yields the protein CASSSGLARDIQYF.

This clone was found once. The rearrangement uses TRBV27 and TRBJ1-2; D is ambiguous. Trimming removed 1 base from V and 3 bases from J, with 12 bases in between. This CDR3 has 15 amino acids. Per germline, CDR1 MNHEY and CDR2 SMNVEV (reference sequence). Written as DNA, the CDR3 is TGTGCCAGCAGTTTATTGAGCTCGCCATACTATGGCTACACCTTC. Encoded protein: CASSLLSSPYYGYTF.

In DNA, the CDR3 is TGTGCCAGCAGTTCCCCGACACTAGCTTCTCTGGAGTATTTT. Translated, it gives CASSSPTLASLEYF. This sequence joins TRBV27 and TRBJ2-3; perhaps TRBD2 as D (6 bases). The CDR3 sequence is 14 residues long. Trimming left V 4 bases short and J 13 bases short, with 21 bases between. The V gene's germline CDR1 is MNHEY and CDR2 SMNVEV (reference sequence).

V is TRBV5-1 and J is TRBJ2-1; 10 bases match TRBD2. Germline CDR1 SGHRS, CDR2 YFSETQ. This CDR3 contains 14 residues. After removal of 6 bases from V and 7 bases from J, the junction contained 7 bases not matched to a gene. Here the CDR3 reads CASKVLAGDNEQFF. CDR3 bases: TGCGCCAGCAAGGTTCTAGCGGGAGATAATGAGCAGTTCTTC.

V and J are TRBV30 and TRBJ2-3, with D perhaps matching TRBD2 (6 bases). The V gene's germline CDR1 is GTSNPN and CDR2 SVGIG (reference sequence). There are 14 residues in the CDR3. The germline V and J ends were trimmed by 2 bases and 0 bases, with 9 bases remaining between them. This chain's CDR3 is CAWSRGTSTDTQYF. As DNA, the CDR3 is TGTGCCTGGAGTCGAGGGACTAGCACAGATACGCAGTATTTT.

CDR3 amino acids: CASTPGTGSVSGYTF. CDR3 bases: TGTGCCAGCACCCCCGGGACAGGATCGGTCTCTGGCTACACCTTC. This chain connects TRBV7-2 to TRBJ1-2, with 8 bases identical to TRBD1. The CDR3 spans 15 residues. The trim removed 7 bases at V and 7 bases at J, leaving 14 bases unmatched. Looked up from germline, CDR1 is SGHTA and CDR2 is FQGNSA.

The chain is built from TRBV4-1 and TRBJ1-2; no definite D call. The V end lost 3 bases, the J end lost 6 bases, and 29 bases lay between the germline ends. The germline V gene encodes CDR1 MGHRA and CDR2 YSYEKL. The CDR3 totals 19 residues. CDR3 amino acids: CASSQFQTVRQLEKDGYTF. CDR3 in DNA: TGCGCCAGCAGCCAGTTTCAAACGGTGCGGCAGCTAGAAAAAGATGGCTACACCTTC.

This clone was seen a handful of times. This chain connects TRBV15 to TRBJ2-3, with 8 nucleotides matching TRBD1. The CDR3 runs 15 residues. From germline, CDR1 is LNHNV and CDR2 YYDKDF (reference sequence). V shed 5 bases, J shed 1 base, and the junction held 5 bases outside the gene matches. This CDR3 reads CATSGSTGGTDTQYF. CDR3 in DNA: TGTGCCACCAGCGGATCGACAGGGGGCACAGATACGCAGTATTTT.

The V gene is TRBV18, the J gene TRBJ2-2; 16 bases are shared with TRBD2. The V gene's germline CDR1 is KGHSH and CDR2 LQKENI. This CDR3 is built from 17 residues. V was clipped by 3 bases and J by 4 bases; unmatched bases: 2. The DNA of the CDR3 is TGTGCCAGCTCACCTGGGACTAGCGGGAGGGCCACCGGGGAGCTGTTTTTT. It encodes CASSPGTSGRATGELFF.

The genes are TRBV5-5 and TRBJ1-5; D remains unclear. V lost 0 bases to trimming and J lost 5 bases, with 9 bases between them. Germline values: CDR1 SGHKS, CDR2 YYEKEE (reference sequence). The CDR3 loop spans 14 amino acids. CDR3 amino acids: CASSLGDTYQPQHF. The CDR3 coding sequence is TGTGCCAGCAGCTTGGGAGACACCTATCAGCCCCAGCATTTT.

In regard to this clone: One junction end disagrees with the germline gene, perhaps due to a read error. The chain links TRBV25-1 to TRBJ2-5; D is undetermined. This CDR3 is 13 amino acids long. Germline V gene data show CDR1 as MGHDK and CDR2 as SYGVNS. The CDR3 protein is CASSEYHQETQYF. DNA of the CDR3: TGTGCCAGCAGTGAATATCACCAGGAGACCCAGTACTTC.

The chain combines TRBV10-3 with TRBJ2-7; D is uncertain. Germline CDR1 reads ENHRY; CDR2 reads SYGVKD. V was clipped by 5 bases and J by 1 base, with 3 bases between them. The CDR3 has 11 residues. The CDR3 DNA sequence: TGTGCCATCAGTTCGTCCTACGAGCAGTACTTC. Protein sequence: CAISSSYEQYF.

V gene TRBV6-1 combines with J gene TRBJ2-7, with 9 bases that match TRBD1. CDR3 length: 14 residues. Germline V gene lookup returns CDR1 MNHNS and CDR2 SASEGT. V lost 6 bases, J lost 3 bases, and 6 bases stayed unmatched. The CDR3 loop is CASSPKGQGYEQYF. The CDR3 nucleotides read TGTGCCAGCAGCCCCAAGGGACAGGGCTACGAGCAGTACTTC.

This clone was detected only once. The CDR3 spells CASSYQWRSGELFF. For the CDR3, the DNA is TGTGCCAGCAGTTACCAATGGAGAAGCGGGGAGCTGTTTTTT. The chain recombines TRBV6-2 or TRBV6-3 with TRBJ2-2; D unresolved. This CDR3 has 14 residues. Germline CDR1 and CDR2: MNHEY and SVGEGT. The germline V and J ends were trimmed by 2 bases and 7 bases, with 11 bases remaining between them.